This entry features one T cell receptor beta chain sequence. CDR3 length: 15 amino acids. CDR1 is KGHSH, CDR2 LQKENI, per germline. J was trimmed by 7 bases and V by 6 bases; bases with no gene match: 7. The sample originates from a study of blood T cell repertoires in COVID-19. Study summary: The samples span acute and convalescent COVID-19 from the United States, Italy and Spain. In each case, the material was cDNA or gDNA derived from T cells, B-cell-depleted T cells, or PBMCs.

The repertoire was sequenced with immunoSEQ multiplex PCR; TCRdb's copy has only in-frame clones and lacks some. This table has approximately 90,000 clones, 80% to 90% appearing once. This rearrangement joins TRBV18 to TRBJ1-6; TRBD1 agrees at 9 bases. The source of this sequence is a man aged 50-60 years with acute or convalescent COVID-19. The specimen sequenced was peripheral blood. DNA for the CDR3: TGTGCCAGCTCCTCGGGACAGGGAGACAATTCACCCCTCCACTTT. Residues: CASSSGQGDNSPLHF.